This T cell receptor (beta chain) was sequenced during a study of T cells after yellow fever vaccination. Study conclusions and caveats: From the bulk population, abundant clonotypes could contaminate and appear within FACS-sorted repertoires. Only a minor proportion of clonotypes was detected across both CD4 and CD8 compartments. The secondary response was weaker but peaked faster, day 5 versus 15.

V shed 7 bases, J shed 4 bases, and the junction held 6 bases outside the gene matches. CDR3 length: 13 residues. The germline CDR1 and CDR2 sequences are LNHDA and SQIVND (reference sequence). Template-switching 5'RACE yielded the TCR cDNA; a universal primer site and UMIs were added in the process. TCRdb analysed the 5' RACE reads with MiXCR anew, one entry per CDR3 protein. The repertoire includes a few hundred thousand distinct CDR3 sequences, roughly 4.3% of them detected once, and approximately 25% sits in the top ten. In regard to this clonotype: The antigen is unknown.

The chain recombines TRBV19 with TRBJ1-1; 7 nucleotides match TRBD1. This sequence was found in a man between 18 and 35 years old who received the YFV17D yellow fever vaccine. This material consisted of PBMCs, taken 5 days after the yellow fever booster vaccination. The chain's CDR3 is CASTKQGSTEAFF. The CDR3 DNA is TGTGCCAGTACGAAACAGGGGTCCACTGAAGCTTTCTTT. Based on the CDR3 plus reference TRBV19 and TRBJ1-1, the full variable domain is DGGITQSPKYLFRKEGQNVTLSCEQNLNHDAMYWYRQDPGQGLRLIYYSQIVNDFQKGDIAEGYSVSREKKESFPLTVTSAQKNPTAFYLCASTKQGSTEAFFGQGTRLTVV.